Shown below are 10 T cell receptor beta chains from a single sample sequenced in a study of blood T cells in healthy people across ages. The authors ran a second PCR of about 6 to 12 cycles using a sample-barcoded 5' primer and a J-beta primer mix. TCRdb re-derived calls from the 5' RACE reads in MiXCR, one entry per CDR3 protein. The sample lists around 1,000,000 distinct CDR3 sequences; 20% to 25% were seen once. These data were also filed under a second study, of T cells of mothers and their children.

Sequencing was performed on blood. The receptor source for this set is a girl aged 2 to 10 in good health.

This clonotype occurred a few times. The chain employs TRBV5-6 and TRBJ2-5; D not resolved. Judging by the DNA end, TRBJ2-1 fits better; the J call may be wrong. Per the germline V gene, CDR1 is SGHDT and CDR2 is YYEEEE. The CDR3 is made up of 11 amino acids. CDR3 loop: CASSIQGEQFF. CDR3 DNA: TGTGCCAGCAGCATCCAAGGGGAGCAGTTCTTC.

V gene TRBV20-1 combines with J gene TRBJ2-5, with D maybe TRBD2 (6 bases). Germline CDR1 and CDR2: DFQATT and SNEGSKA (reference sequence). Trimming stripped 4 bases from V and 5 bases from J, with 17 bases between. CDR3 length: 14 residues. CDR3 nucleotides: TGCAGTGCTAAGGGCCTTATTGGGAGGGAGACCCAGTACTTC. Translated, it gives CSAKGLIGRETQYF.

J is TRBJ2-1 and V is TRBV9, with TRBD2 matching over 11 bases. The V gene end was trimmed by 0 bases and the J gene end by 7 bases; junction bases not matched to a gene: 6. Germline CDR1 SGDLS, CDR2 YYNGEE. The length of the CDR3 is 16 residues. CDR3 loop: CASSVVRLAGINEQFF. The CDR3, as DNA: TGTGCCAGCAGCGTAGTCCGACTAGCGGGGATTAATGAGCAGTTCTTC. The variable domain in full, with the rest retrieved from reference TRBV9 and TRBJ2-1, is DSGVTQTPKHLITATGQRVTLRCSPRSGDLSVYWYQQSLDQGLQFLIQYYNGEERAKGNILERFSAQQFPDLHSELNLSSLELGDSALYFCASSVVRLAGINEQFFGPGTRLTVL.

The chain employs TRBV29-1 and TRBJ2-1; 9 bases are a match to TRBD2. Germline CDR1 is SQVTM and CDR2 is ANQGSEA. Trimming took 3 bases from V and 3 from J; bases not matched to a gene: 3. CDR3 length: 14 residues. The CDR3 spells CSVELTSGYNEQFF. The DNA for the CDR3 is TGCAGCGTTGAGTTGACTAGCGGCTACAATGAGCAGTTCTTC.

This clonotype was observed a few times. The chain has TRBV11-3 and TRBJ1-1; 9 bases are a match to TRBD1. The trim removed 5 bases at V and 6 bases at J, leaving 16 bases unmatched. The CDR3 has 17 amino acids. The germline V gene has CDR1 SGHNT and CDR2 YENEEA. Written as DNA, the CDR3 is TGTGCCAGCAGCCTCCTCGGGACAGGGTACGAAGAGGCTGAAGCTTTCTTT. Its translation: CASSLLGTGYEEAEAFF.

The gene calls are TRBV29-1 and TRBJ1-2; 8 positions match TRBD1. From germline, CDR1 is SQVTM and CDR2 ANQGSEA. The CDR3 is 14 amino acids. Germline trimming cut 5 bases from V and 8 bases from J; bases unmatched to any gene: 13. The CDR3 loop reads CSVPTMDRVGGYTF. The CDR3 DNA is TGCAGCGTTCCCACCATGGACAGGGTGGGCGGCTACACCTTC.

The V gene is TRBV5-1, the J gene TRBJ2-7; 8 bases agree with TRBD1. Germline assignment: CDR1 SGHRS and CDR2 YFSETQ. The V segment lost 7 bases and the J segment 3 bases; nucleotides outside the gene matches: 9. The CDR3 totals 14 residues. In DNA, the CDR3 is TGCGCCAGCGCCCCGGGACAGGCTAACTACGAGCAGTACTTC. This translates into CASAPGQANYEQYF.

This clonotype was picked up a small number of times. The chain joins TRBV7-2 to TRBJ1-1; no definite D call. Germline V gene data show CDR1 as SGHTA and CDR2 as FQGNSA. Trimming cost V 1 base and J 0 bases, with 9 bases left between them. This CDR3 has 15 residues. The CDR3 sequence is CASSLGTFMNTEAFF. CDR3 DNA: TGTGCCAGCAGCTTAGGGACTTTCATGAACACTGAAGCTTTCTTT.

A few counts support this clonotype. The CDR3 loop reads CASSVRQGANTGELFF. DNA of the CDR3: TGTGCCAGCAGTGTACGACAGGGGGCGAACACCGGGGAGCTGTTTTTT. The chain combines TRBV6-1 with TRBJ2-2; 9 positions match TRBD1. Germline CDR1 and CDR2: MNHNS and SASEGT. Losses at the gene ends were 4 bases for V and 0 bases for J; bases not matched to a gene: 3. This CDR3 spans 16 amino acids.

In this sample, this clonotype turned up a few times. The J gene is TRBJ2-3, the V gene TRBV24-1; 8 bases fit TRBD2. With 10 bases clipped from V and 8 bases from J, the junction kept 7 bases outside the gene matches. This CDR3 is 12 amino acids long. Germline V gives CDR1 KGHDR, CDR2 SFDVKD. The CDR3 spells CATESSGGTQYF. The CDR3 DNA sequence: TGTGCCACAGAAAGCAGCGGGGGTACGCAGTATTTT.